The 12 T cell receptor beta chains reported below all come from one sample, sequenced in a study of OX40 agonist ivuxolimab in advanced cancers. Assay used: immunoSEQ multiplex PCR; TCRdb lists only in-frame clones, some missing. Among roughly 53,000 clones listed, more than 85% were seen once. The sequencing used CD4+ or CD8+ T cells sorted from blood, collected in a trial of the OX40 agonist ivuxolimab. These TCRs come from an adult with an advanced solid tumor such as melanoma, head and neck, liver or kidney cancer.

The chain employs TRBV5-6 and TRBJ1-2; D unresolved. This CDR3 has 15 residues. Germline CDR1 SGHDT, CDR2 YYEEEE. V lost 0 bases and J 6 bases, leaving 15 bases between the germline ends. CDR3 bases: TGTGCCAGCAGCTTGGTCACGTCGGAGATCCATGGCTACACCTTC. Its translation: CASSLVTSEIHGYTF.

The rearrangement uses TRBV4-1 and TRBJ2-5; 7 positions agree with TRBD2. The junction had 10 bases not matched to a gene; V was cut back by 1 base and J by 5 bases. CDR3 length: 16 amino acids. Germline V gives CDR1 MGHRA, CDR2 YSYEKL. The chain's CDR3 is CASSQGLAGVRETQYF. CDR3 DNA: TGCGCCAGCAGCCAAGGTTTGGCGGGAGTCAGGGAGACCCAGTACTTC.

The chain couples TRBV21-1 to TRBJ2-2; the table names TRBD1, a call not compared with the DNA. TRBV21-1 corresponds to a pseudogene. The CDR3 runs 15 residues. The CDR3 sequence is CASSKGTRNTGELFF. The CDR3 region has the DNA TGTGCCAGCAGCAAAGGAACCAGGAACACCGGGGAGCTGTTTTTT.

The chain combines TRBV29-1 with TRBJ1-1; perhaps TRBD1 as D (5 bases). Trimming took off 4 bases at V and 4 bases at J, with 19 bases between the two ends. The CDR3 totals 15 residues. From germline, CDR1 is SQVTM and CDR2 ANQGSEA. The CDR3 sequence: CSVVPWGPVPTEAFF. CDR3 coding DNA: TGCAGCGTTGTCCCATGGGGCCCAGTCCCCACTGAAGCTTTCTTT.

The sample holds a few counts of this clone. The chain recombines TRBV19 with TRBJ1-2; D unresolved. V lost 1 base, J lost 2 bases, and 11 bases lay in between. Germline CDR1 and CDR2: LNHDA and SQIVND (reference sequence). The CDR3 is 15 amino acids. The CDR3: CASSIASALNYGYTF. The CDR3 region has the DNA TGTGCCAGTAGTATAGCCAGCGCACTAAACTATGGCTACACCTTC.

The chain uses TRBV27 and TRBJ1-5; the D gene is possibly TRBD1 (6 bases). Germline V gene data show CDR1 as MNHEY and CDR2 as SMNVEV (reference sequence). The CDR3 contains 15 residues. V lost 5 bases to trimming and J lost 3 bases, with 14 bases between them. CDR3 loop: CASSPQDRFNQPQHF. The CDR3 region has the DNA TGTGCCAGCAGTCCACAGGACAGATTCAATCAGCCCCAGCATTTT.

The rearrangement uses TRBV27 and TRBJ2-7; tentatively, D is TRBD2 (5 bases). This CDR3 has 13 amino acids. Germline V gene lookup returns CDR1 MNHEY and CDR2 SMNVEV (reference sequence). Trimming shortened V by 8 bases and J by 0 bases, and 11 bases separated the two germline ends. In DNA, the CDR3 is TGTGCCAGCGGAGGACCGGGCTCCTACGAGCAGTACTTC. Protein: CASGGPGSYEQYF.

This clone appeared once. The J gene is TRBJ1-2, the V gene TRBV28; D possibly corresponds to TRBD1 (5 bases). The germline V gene has CDR1 MDHEN and CDR2 SYDVKM. The CDR3 extends over 12 amino acids. The ends were cut back, 5 bases at V and 3 bases at J, with 7 bases in the middle. CDR3 residues: CASSRGDYGYTF. The CDR3, as DNA: TGTGCCAGCAGTCGGGGGGACTATGGCTACACCTTC.

This chain links TRBV5-1 with TRBJ1-1; 9 bases map to TRBD1. The CDR3 is 14 amino acids. Germline V gives CDR1 SGHRS, CDR2 YFSETQ. Germline trimming cut 5 bases from V and 3 bases from J; bases unmatched to any gene: 5. The CDR3 sequence is CASSSGQGYTEAFF. DNA for the CDR3: TGCGCCAGCAGTTCGGGACAGGGATACACTGAAGCTTTCTTT.

The rearrangement uses TRBV13 and TRBJ2-3; 9 bases line up with TRBD2. The CDR3 has 14 residues. Losses at the gene ends were 5 bases for V and 7 bases for J; bases not matched to a gene: 7. The V gene's germline CDR1 is PRHDT and CDR2 FYEKMQ (reference sequence). CDR3 nucleotide sequence: TGTGCCAGCAGCCCGTCCGGACTAGCGAATACGCAGTATTTT. Amino acid sequence: CASSPSGLANTQYF.

This rearrangement joins TRBV2 to TRBJ2-6, with a tentative D call TRBD1 (5 bases). The germline V gene encodes CDR1 SNHLY and CDR2 FYNNEI. The CDR3 covers 16 residues. The CDR3 DNA reads TGTGCTTTAACAGGCTCACGATTATCTGGGGCCAACGTCCTGACTTTC. Residues: CALTGSRLSGANVLTF.

The rearrangement uses TRBV7-3 and TRBJ2-3; the D is unclear. From germline, CDR1 is SGHTA and CDR2 FQGTGA. This CDR3 contains 10 residues. CDR3 in DNA: TGTGTTGGGGAAACGAATACGCAGTATTTT. Its translation: CVGETNTQYF.